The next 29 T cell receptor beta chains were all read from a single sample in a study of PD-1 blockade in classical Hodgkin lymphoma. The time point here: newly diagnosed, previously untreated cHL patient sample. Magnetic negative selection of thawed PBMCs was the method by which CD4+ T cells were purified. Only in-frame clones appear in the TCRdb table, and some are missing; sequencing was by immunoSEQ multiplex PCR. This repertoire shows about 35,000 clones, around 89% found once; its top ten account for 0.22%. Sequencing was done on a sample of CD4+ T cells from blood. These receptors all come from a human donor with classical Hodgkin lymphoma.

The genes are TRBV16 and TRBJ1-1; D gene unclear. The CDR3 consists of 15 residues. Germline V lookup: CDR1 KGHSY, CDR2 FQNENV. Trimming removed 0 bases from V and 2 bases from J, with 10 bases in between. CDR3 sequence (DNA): TGTGCCAGCAGCCAATCGTCGTACGAAAACACTGAAGCTTTCTTT. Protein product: CASSQSSYENTEAFF.

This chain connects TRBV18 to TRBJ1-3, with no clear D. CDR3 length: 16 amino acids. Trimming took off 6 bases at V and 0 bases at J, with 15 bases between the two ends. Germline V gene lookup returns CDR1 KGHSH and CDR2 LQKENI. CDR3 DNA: TGTGCCAGCTCCATTGGTCCGGTGGACTCTGGAAACACCATATATTTT. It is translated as CASSIGPVDSGNTIYF. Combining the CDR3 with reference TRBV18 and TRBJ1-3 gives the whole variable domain NAGVMQNPRHLVRRRGQEARLRCSPMKGHSHVYWYRQLPEEGLKFMVYLQKENIIDESGMPKERFSAEFPKEGPSILRIQQVVRGDSAAYFCASSIGPVDSGNTIYFGEGSWLTVV.

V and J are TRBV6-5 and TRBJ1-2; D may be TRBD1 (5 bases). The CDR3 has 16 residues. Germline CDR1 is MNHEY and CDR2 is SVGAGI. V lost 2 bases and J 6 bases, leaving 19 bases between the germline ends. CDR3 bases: TGTGCCAGCAGTTACGGGGGGACCCGAGGGTCCCATGGCTACACCTTC. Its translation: CASSYGGTRGSHGYTF.

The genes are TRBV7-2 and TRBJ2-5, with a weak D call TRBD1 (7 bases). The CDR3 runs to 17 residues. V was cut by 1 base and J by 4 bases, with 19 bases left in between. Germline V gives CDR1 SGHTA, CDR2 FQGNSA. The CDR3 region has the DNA TGTGCCAGCAGCTTAGACGGTACAGGGGAGGTGGGAGAGACCCAGTACTTC. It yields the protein CASSLDGTGEVGETQYF.

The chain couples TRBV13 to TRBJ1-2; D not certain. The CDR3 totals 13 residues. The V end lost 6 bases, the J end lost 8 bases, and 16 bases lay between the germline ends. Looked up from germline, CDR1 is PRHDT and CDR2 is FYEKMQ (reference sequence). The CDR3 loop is CASRLTGNQGYTF. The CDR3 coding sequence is TGTGCCAGCAGGCTGACGGGGAATCAGGGCTACACCTTC. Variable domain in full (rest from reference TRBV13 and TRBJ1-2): AAGVIQSPRHLIKEKRETATLKCYPIPRHDTVYWYQQGPGQDPQFLISFYEKMQSDKGSIPDRFSAQQFSDYHSELNMSSLELGDSALYFCASRLTGNQGYTFGSGTRLTVV.

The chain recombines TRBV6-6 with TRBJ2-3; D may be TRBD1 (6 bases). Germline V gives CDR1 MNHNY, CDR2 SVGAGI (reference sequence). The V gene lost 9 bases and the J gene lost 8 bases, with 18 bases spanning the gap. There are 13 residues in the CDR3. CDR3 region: CARTSTRQATQYF. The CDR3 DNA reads TGTGCCAGAACGTCAACCCGACAGGCTACGCAGTATTTT.

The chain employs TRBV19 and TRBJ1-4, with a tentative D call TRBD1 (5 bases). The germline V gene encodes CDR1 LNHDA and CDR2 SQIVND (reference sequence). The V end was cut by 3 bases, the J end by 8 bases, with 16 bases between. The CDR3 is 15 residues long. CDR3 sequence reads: CASSIPGTVGEKLFF. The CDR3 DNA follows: TGTGCCAGTAGTATCCCCGGGACCGTGGGCGAAAAACTGTTTTTT.

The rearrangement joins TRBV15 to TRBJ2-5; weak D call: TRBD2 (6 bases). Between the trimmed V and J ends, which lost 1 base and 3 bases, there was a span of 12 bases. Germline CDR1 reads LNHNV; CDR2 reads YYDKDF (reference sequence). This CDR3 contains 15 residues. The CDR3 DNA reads TGTGCCACCAGCAGAGGGGACGGGGGAGAAGAGACCCAGTACTTC. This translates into CATSRGDGGEETQYF.

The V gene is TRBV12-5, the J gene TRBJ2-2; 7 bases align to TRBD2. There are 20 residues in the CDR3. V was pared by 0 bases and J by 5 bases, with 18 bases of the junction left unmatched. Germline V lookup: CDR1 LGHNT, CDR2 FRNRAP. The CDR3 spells CASGLVTWSGEDVTTGELFF. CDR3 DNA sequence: TGTGCTAGTGGTTTGGTAACCTGGAGCGGGGAAGATGTGACGACCGGGGAGCTGTTTTTT.

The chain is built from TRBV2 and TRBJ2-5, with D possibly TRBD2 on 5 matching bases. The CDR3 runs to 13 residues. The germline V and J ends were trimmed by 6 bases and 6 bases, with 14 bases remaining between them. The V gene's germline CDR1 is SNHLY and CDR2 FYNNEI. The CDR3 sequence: CASSDSLAQTQYF. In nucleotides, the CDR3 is TGTGCCAGCAGCGATTCCCTAGCACAGACCCAGTACTTC. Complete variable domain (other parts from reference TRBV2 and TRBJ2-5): EPEVTQTPSHQVTQMGQEVILRCVPISNHLYFYWYRQILGQKVEFLVSFYNNEISEKSEIFDDQFSVERPDGSNFTLKIRSTKLEDSAMYFCASSDSLAQTQYFGPGTRLLVL.

In DNA, the CDR3 is TGTGCCAGCAGGGTCGGGGCGGGGGGCACAGATACGCAGTATTTT. Protein sequence: CASRVGAGGTDTQYF. V and J are TRBV2 and TRBJ2-3; 7 bases agree with TRBD2. The CDR3 totals 15 residues. Germline V gene data show CDR1 as SNHLY and CDR2 as FYNNEI. V lost 6 bases, J lost 1 base, and 7 bases stayed unmatched.

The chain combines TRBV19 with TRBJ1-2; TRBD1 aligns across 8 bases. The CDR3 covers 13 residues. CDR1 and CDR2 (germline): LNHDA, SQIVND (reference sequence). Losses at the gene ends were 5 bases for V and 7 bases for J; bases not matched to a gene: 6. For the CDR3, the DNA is TGTGCCAGTAGTGGCAGGGGGCTTATTGGCTACACCTTC. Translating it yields CASSGRGLIGYTF.

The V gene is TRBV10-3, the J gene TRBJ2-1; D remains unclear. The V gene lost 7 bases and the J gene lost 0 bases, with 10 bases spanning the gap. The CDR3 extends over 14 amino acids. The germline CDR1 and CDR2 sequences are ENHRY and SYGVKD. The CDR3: CAITNLSSYNEQFF. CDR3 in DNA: TGTGCCATCACTAACCTGAGCTCCTACAATGAGCAGTTCTTC.

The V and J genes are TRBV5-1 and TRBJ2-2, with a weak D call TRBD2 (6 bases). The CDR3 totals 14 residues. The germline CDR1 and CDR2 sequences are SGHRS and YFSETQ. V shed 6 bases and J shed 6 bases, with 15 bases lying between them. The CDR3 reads CASTPMGGSGELFF. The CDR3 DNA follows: TGCGCCAGCACCCCAATGGGAGGTTCCGGGGAGCTGTTTTTT.

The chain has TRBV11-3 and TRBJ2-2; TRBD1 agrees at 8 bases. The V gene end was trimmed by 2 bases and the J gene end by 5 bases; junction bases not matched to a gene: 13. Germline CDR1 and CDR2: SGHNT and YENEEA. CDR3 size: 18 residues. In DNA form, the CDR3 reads TGTGCCAGCAGCTTAACCCAGGGGGCGACGGGTAGAACCGGGGAGCTGTTTTTT. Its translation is CASSLTQGATGRTGELFF.

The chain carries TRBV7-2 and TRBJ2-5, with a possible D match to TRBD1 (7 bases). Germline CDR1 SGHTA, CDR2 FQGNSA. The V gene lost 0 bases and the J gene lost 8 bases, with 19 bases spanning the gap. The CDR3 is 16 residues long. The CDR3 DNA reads TGTGCCAGCAGCTTAGCCCTAGACAGGGCGGAGGGAACCCAGTACTTC. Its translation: CASSLALDRAEGTQYF.

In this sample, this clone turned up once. As DNA, the CDR3 is TGTGCCAGCAGTCTTTCAGGGGGGGACTACGAGCAGTACTTC. Translation: CASSLSGGDYEQYF. This chain connects TRBV28 to TRBJ2-7; D is possibly TRBD1 or TRBD2 (7 bases each). Germline V gene sequence: CDR1 MDHEN, CDR2 SYDVKM. Trimming took 5 bases from V and 3 from J, leaving 14 bases between them. There are 14 residues in the CDR3. Supplemented by reference TRBV28 and TRBJ2-7, the full variable domain reads DVKVTQSSRYLVKRTGEKVFLECVQDMDHENMFWYRQDPGLGLRLIYFSYDVKMKEKGDIPEGYSVSREKKERFSLILESASTNQTSMYLCASSLSGGDYEQYFGPGTRLTVT.

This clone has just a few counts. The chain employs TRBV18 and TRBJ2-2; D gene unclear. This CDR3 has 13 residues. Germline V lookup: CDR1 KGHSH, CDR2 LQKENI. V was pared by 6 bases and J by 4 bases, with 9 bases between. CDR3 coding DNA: TGTGCCAGCTCCACAGAGGTCACCGGGGAGCTGTTTTTT. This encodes CASSTEVTGELFF.

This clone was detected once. This CDR3 is CASSQEGRGFGNTIYF. CDR3 DNA: TGCGCCAGCAGCCAAGAGGGTCGGGGATTTGGAAACACCATATATTTT. The J gene is TRBJ1-3, the V gene TRBV4-1; unclear D gene. CDR1 is MGHRA, CDR2 YSYEKL, per germline. The germline V and J ends were trimmed by 0 bases and 3 bases, with 12 bases remaining between them. The CDR3 runs to 16 residues.

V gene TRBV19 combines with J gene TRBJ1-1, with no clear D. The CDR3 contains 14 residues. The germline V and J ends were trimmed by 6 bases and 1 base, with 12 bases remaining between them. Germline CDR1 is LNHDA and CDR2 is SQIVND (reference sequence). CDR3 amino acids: CASRITASNTEAFF. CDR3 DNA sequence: TGTGCCAGTAGGATAACAGCTTCGAACACTGAAGCTTTCTTT.

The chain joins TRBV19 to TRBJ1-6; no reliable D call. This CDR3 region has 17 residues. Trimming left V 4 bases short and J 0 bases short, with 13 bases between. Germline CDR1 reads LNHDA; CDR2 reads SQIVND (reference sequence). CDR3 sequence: CASSTYRRDSYNSPLHF. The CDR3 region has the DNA TGTGCCAGTAGTACGTATCGGAGGGACTCCTATAATTCACCCCTCCACTTT.

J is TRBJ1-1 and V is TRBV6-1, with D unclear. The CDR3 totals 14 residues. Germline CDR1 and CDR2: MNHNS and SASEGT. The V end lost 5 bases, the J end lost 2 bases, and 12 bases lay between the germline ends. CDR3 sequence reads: CASSPAGKNTEAFF. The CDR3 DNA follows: TGTGCCAGCAGTCCAGCGGGGAAAAACACTGAAGCTTTCTTT.

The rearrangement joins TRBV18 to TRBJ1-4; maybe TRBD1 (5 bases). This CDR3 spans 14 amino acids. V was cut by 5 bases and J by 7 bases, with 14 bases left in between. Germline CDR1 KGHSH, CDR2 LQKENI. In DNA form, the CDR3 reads TGTGCCAGCTCATCCGGGACGGCGAGTGAAAAACTGTTTTTT. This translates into CASSSGTASEKLFF.

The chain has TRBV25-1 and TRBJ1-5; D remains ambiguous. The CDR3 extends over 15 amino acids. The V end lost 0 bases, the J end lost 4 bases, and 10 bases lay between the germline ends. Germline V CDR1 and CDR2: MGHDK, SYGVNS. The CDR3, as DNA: TGTGCCAGCAGTGAATACGCAGGCCTTAATCAGCCCCAGCATTTT. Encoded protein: CASSEYAGLNQPQHF.

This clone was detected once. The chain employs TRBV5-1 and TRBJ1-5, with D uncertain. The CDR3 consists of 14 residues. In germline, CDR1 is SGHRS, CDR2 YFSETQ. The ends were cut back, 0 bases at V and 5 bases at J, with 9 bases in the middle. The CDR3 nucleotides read TGCGCCAGCAGCTTGGGGCAGGAGCATCAGCCCCAGCATTTT. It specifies CASSLGQEHQPQHF.

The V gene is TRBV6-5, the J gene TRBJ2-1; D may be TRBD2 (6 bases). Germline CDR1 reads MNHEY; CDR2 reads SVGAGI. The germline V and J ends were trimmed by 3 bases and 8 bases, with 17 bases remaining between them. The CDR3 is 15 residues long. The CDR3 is CASSYRKTRSDEQFF. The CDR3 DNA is TGTGCCAGCAGTTATCGGAAGACTAGATCGGATGAGCAGTTCTTC.

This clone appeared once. DNA of the CDR3: TGTGCCAGCAGCTTAGGGATGGGGTACACTGAAGCTTTCTTT. Translating gives CASSLGMGYTEAFF. The V gene is TRBV7-9, the J gene TRBJ1-1; no firm D call. In germline, CDR1 is SEHNR, CDR2 FQNEAQ (reference sequence). Trimming removed 1 base at V and 3 bases at J, with 9 bases between. This CDR3 is 14 amino acids long.

The DNA for the CDR3 is TGTGCCAGTAGCCCAAGGGACAATGAGCAGTTCTTC. Protein product: CASSPRDNEQFF. V and J are TRBV19 and TRBJ2-1, with D hard to call. CDR1 is LNHDA, CDR2 SQIVND, per germline (reference sequence). V shed 6 bases and J shed 5 bases, with 8 bases lying between them. The CDR3 is 12 amino acids.

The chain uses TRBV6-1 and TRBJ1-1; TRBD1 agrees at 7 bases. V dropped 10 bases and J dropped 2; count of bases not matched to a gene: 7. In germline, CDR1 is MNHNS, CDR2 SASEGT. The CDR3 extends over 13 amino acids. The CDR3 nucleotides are TGTGCCACATCGGGACAGTTTAACACTGAAGCTTTCTTT. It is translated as CATSGQFNTEAFF.